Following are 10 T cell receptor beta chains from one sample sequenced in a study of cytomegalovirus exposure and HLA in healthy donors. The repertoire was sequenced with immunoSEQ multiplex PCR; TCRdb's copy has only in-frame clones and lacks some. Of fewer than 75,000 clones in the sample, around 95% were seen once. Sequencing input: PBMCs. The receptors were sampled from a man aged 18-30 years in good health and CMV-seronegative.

For the CDR3, the DNA is TGTGCCTGGATTCGGGGACAGGGAGGCGAGCAGTACTTC. It specifies CAWIRGQGGEQYF. V usage is TRBV30 and J usage is TRBJ2-7; 9 nucleotides match TRBD1. CDR3 length: 13 residues. Germline CDR1 reads GTSNPN; CDR2 reads SVGIG (reference sequence). V dropped 4 bases and J dropped 6; count of bases not matched to a gene: 7. Supplemented by reference TRBV30 and TRBJ2-7, the full variable domain reads SQTIHQWPATLVQPVGSPLSLECTVEGTSNPNLYWYRQAAGRGLQLLFYSVGIGQISSEVPQNLSASRPQDRQFILSSKKLLLSDSGFYLCAWIRGQGGEQYFGPGTRLTVT.

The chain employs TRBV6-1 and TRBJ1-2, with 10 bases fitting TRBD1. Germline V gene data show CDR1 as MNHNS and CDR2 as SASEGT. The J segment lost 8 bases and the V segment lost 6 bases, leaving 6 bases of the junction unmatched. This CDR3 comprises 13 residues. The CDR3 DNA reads TGTGCCAGCAGCCCTGGGACAGGGGACGGCTACACCTTC. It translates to CASSPGTGDGYTF.

CDR3 DNA sequence: TGTGCCAGCAGCAAAGGACCGACAGGGGGCTCGTACGAGCAGTACTTC. Amino acids: CASSKGPTGGSYEQYF. The V call is TRBV21-1, the J call TRBJ2-7; TRBD1 is taken as the D call from the table, unchecked against the DNA. TRBV21-1 corresponds to a pseudogene. This CDR3 comprises 16 residues.

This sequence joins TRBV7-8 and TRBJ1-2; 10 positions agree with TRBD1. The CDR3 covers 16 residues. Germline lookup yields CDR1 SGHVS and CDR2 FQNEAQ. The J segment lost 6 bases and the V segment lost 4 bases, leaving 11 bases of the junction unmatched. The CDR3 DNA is TGTGCCAGCAGCTACCGGACAGGGGGGGCTGGAGATGGCTACACCTTC. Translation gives CASSYRTGGAGDGYTF.

For the CDR3, the DNA is TGTGCCAGCAGCTTGAGGGATGGGGGGGAGTACGAGCAGTACTTC. This encodes CASSLRDGGEYEQYF. The chain links TRBV13 to TRBJ2-7, with 7 bases fitting TRBD2. Germline V gene sequence: CDR1 PRHDT, CDR2 FYEKMQ (reference sequence). Trimming took 3 bases from V and 4 from J; bases not matched to a gene: 9. This CDR3 has 15 amino acids.

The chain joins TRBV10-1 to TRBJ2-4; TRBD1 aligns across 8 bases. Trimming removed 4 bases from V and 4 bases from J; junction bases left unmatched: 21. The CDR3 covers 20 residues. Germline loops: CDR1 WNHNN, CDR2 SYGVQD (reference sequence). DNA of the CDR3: TGCGCCAGCAGTGTCGACAGGGGAGATAACTACCATAAGGGGAAAAACATTCAGTACTTC. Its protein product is CASSVDRGDNYHKGKNIQYF.

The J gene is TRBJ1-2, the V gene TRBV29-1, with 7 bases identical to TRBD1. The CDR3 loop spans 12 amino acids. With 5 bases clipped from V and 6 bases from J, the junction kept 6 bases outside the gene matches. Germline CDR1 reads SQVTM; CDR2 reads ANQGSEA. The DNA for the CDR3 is TGCAGCGTTCAGGGGGAAGGCAATGGCTACACCTTC. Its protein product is CSVQGEGNGYTF.

CDR3 DNA: TGCAGCGCTAACGCGAGAAACACCATATATTTT. Translation: CSANARNTIYF. V gene TRBV29-1 combines with J gene TRBJ1-3; no firm D call. The CDR3 spans 11 residues. Between the trimmed V and J ends, which lost 7 bases and 5 bases, there was a span of 9 bases. Germline CDR1 reads SQVTM; CDR2 reads ANQGSEA.

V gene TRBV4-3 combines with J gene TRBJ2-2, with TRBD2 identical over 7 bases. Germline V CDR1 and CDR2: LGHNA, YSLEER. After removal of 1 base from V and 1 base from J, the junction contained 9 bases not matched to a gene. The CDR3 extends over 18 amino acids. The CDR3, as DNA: TGCGCCAGCAGCCAAGGGGAAAGGAGCGGGGTGAACACCGGGGAGCTGTTTTTT. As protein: CASSQGERSGVNTGELFF.

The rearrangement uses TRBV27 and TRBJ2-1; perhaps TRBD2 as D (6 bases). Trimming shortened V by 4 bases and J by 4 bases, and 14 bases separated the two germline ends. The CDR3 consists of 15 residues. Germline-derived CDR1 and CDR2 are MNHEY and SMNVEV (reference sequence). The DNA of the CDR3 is TGTGCCAGCAGTTCCGGTGGGGGGAGATACAATGAGCAGTTCTTC. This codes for CASSSGGGRYNEQFF.